This T cell receptor beta chain stems from a study of radiotherapy plus CTLA-4 blockade in lung cancer. Study-level results: TCR clones originating in tumors grew in number in blood after radiotherapy plus ipilimumab.

Germline-derived CDR1 and CDR2 are SGHVS and FQNEAQ. V lost 6 bases, J lost 2 bases, and 9 bases stayed unmatched. The CDR3 loop spans 15 amino acids. In this sample, this clone turned up once. Its antigen is unknown. TCRdb keeps only in-frame clones here, not all; method: immunoSEQ multiplex PCR. The table has 85,000 to 100,000 clones, 72% seen once. The rearrangement joins TRBV7-8 to TRBJ2-7, with 8 bases matching TRBD1. The sequence was obtained from a human donor with non-small cell lung cancer that progressed on radiotherapy plus ipilimumab. The material was peripheral blood, obtained from a patient treated with radiotherapy plus ipilimumab. In DNA form, the CDR3 reads TGTGCCAGCAGGTCTCAAAGGACAGGGACCTACGAGCAGTACTTC. This gives the protein CASRSQRTGTYEQYF.